The 7 T cell receptor beta chains reported below all come from one sample, sequenced in a study of response to subunit inactivated influenza vaccine. TCRdb reprocessed the RT-PCR reads via MiXCR and lists one record per CDR3 protein. The sample holds about 780,000 distinct CDR3 sequences; roughly 20% are singletons and the top ten take approximately 11%. Sequences were derived from PBMCs from blood, sampled around 5 days after vaccination. These receptors were obtained from a man aged 50-60 years who received an inactivated influenza vaccine.

The V gene is TRBV11-2, the J gene TRBJ1-4; 9 bases fit TRBD1. CDR3 length equals 15 residues. Losses at the gene ends were 3 bases for V and 8 bases for J; bases not matched to a gene: 7. Germline V gives CDR1 SGHAT, CDR2 FQNNGV. DNA for the CDR3: TGTGCCAGCAGCTTTGGGGACAGGGTGAAAGAAAAACTGTTTTTT. It specifies CASSFGDRVKEKLFF.

The chain is built from TRBV30 and TRBJ2-7; TRBD1 aligns across 7 bases. Looked up from germline, CDR1 is GTSNPN and CDR2 is SVGIG (reference sequence). V trimming: 2 bases; J trimming: 2 bases; junction bases outside the gene matches: 6. CDR3 size: 14 residues. CDR3 DNA: TGTGCCTGGAGTAGGGGGCGCAGTACCTACGAGCAGTACTTC. This codes for CAWSRGRSTYEQYF. Complete variable domain (other parts from reference TRBV30 and TRBJ2-7): SQTIHQWPATLVQPVGSPLSLECTVEGTSNPNLYWYRQAAGRGLQLLFYSVGIGQISSEVPQNLSASRPQDRQFILSSKKLLLSDSGFYLCAWSRGRSTYEQYFGPGTRLTVT.

This clonotype was counted at least ten times. Here the CDR3 reads CASSFGGGYNEQFF. CDR3 coding DNA: TGTGCCAGCAGCTTTGGCGGGGGATACAATGAGCAGTTCTTC. The chain is built from TRBV12-3 or TRBV12-4 and TRBJ2-1, with 7 nucleotides matching TRBD2. The CDR3 sequence is 14 residues long. The V gene end was trimmed by 6 bases and the J gene end by 4 bases; junction bases not matched to a gene: 6.

Remarks on this clonotype: A read error may be the cause here, since a much bigger clone is one base away. This rearrangement joins TRBV12-3 or TRBV12-4 to TRBJ1-2, with D possibly TRBD1 on 6 matching bases. The CDR3 contains 13 residues. V lost 7 bases to trimming and J lost 8 bases, with 17 bases between them. The CDR3 region is CASTSSRGGGYTF. CDR3 coding DNA: TGTGCCAGCACTTCGAGCCGAGGGGGGGGCTACACCTTC.

This clonotype was seen ten or more times. The V and J genes are TRBV27 and TRBJ2-3; TRBD2 agrees at 7 bases. Trimming removed 5 bases from V and 4 bases from J; junction bases left unmatched: 6. There are 14 residues in the CDR3. Germline assignment: CDR1 MNHEY and CDR2 SMNVEV (reference sequence). The CDR3 DNA sequence: TGTGCCAGCAGTCGGCGGGGAGGGGCAGATACGCAGTATTTT. Translated: CASSRRGGADTQYF.

Only a few counts were recorded for this clonotype. V usage is TRBV5-1 and J usage is TRBJ2-1; the D is unclear. V was pared by 1 base and J by 8 bases, with 16 bases between. This CDR3 contains 15 residues. Germline V gene data show CDR1 as SGHRS and CDR2 as YFSETQ. The CDR3 DNA sequence: TGCGCCAGCAGCTTGCGGCCCCAGGAAGGAGATGAGCAGTTCTTC. This encodes CASSLRPQEGDEQFF.

The rearrangement joins TRBV4-2 to TRBJ2-3, with 10 bases identical to TRBD2. CDR3 length: 15 residues. Germline V lookup: CDR1 LGHNA, CDR2 YNFKEQ. Trimming took 4 bases from V and 2 from J; bases not matched to a gene: 3. The CDR3 reads CASSRGLADTDTQYF. The CDR3 DNA reads as TGTGCCAGCAGCCGAGGACTAGCGGACACAGATACGCAGTATTTT.